A selection of T cell receptor beta chains follows, all from one sample in a study of blood T cells in healthy people across ages. MiXCR, applied by TCRdb to the 5' RACE reads, yields one record per CDR3 protein. The data show some 930,000 distinct CDR3 sequences, with approximately 32% seen just once and about 10% held by the top ten. This sample also belongs to another study, concerning T cells of mothers and their children.

The sample taken for sequencing was blood. All receptors come from a woman aged 40 to 49 in good health. The CDR3 runs from the conserved cysteine through the conserved F or W. Each record gives: clone size, V gene, D gene, J gene, CDR3 protein, CDR3 DNA. The D gene is left open where the match is weak. Not every row has a clone size; where given, it reads once, few, many or a size class.

few	TRBV12-3/TRBV12-4	TRBD1	TRBJ1-4	CASSSQGAKEKLFF	TGTGCCAGCAGTTCTCAGGGGGCTAAAGAAAAACTGTTTTTT
NA	TRBV7-9	NA	TRBJ1-4	CASSLDPRAGAIEKLFF	TGTGCCAGCAGCTTAGACCCTAGGGCGGGGGCGATTGAAAAACTGTTTTTT
NA	TRBV20-1	NA	TRBJ1-1	CSARDGQKGWYTEAFF	TGCAGTGCTAGAGACGGACAGAAAGGATGGTACACTGAAGCTTTCTTT
many	TRBV5-1	NA	TRBJ2-4	CASSLVQGIAKNIQYF	TGCGCCAGCAGCTTGGTTCAGGGAATAGCCAAAAACATTCAGTACTTC
NA	TRBV10-3	NA	TRBJ2-7	CVIRDTTETYEQYF	TGTGTCATCAGGGATACGACAGAGACCTACGAGCAGTACTTC
many	TRBV7-2	NA	TRBJ2-7	CASSSLGVEQYF	TGTGCCAGCAGCTCCCTAGGGGTGGAGCAGTACTTC
NA	TRBV20-1	NA	TRBJ1-1	CSARDGRSMNTEAFF	TGCAGTGCTAGGGACGGAAGGTCCATGAACACTGAAGCTTTCTTT
NA	TRBV9	NA	TRBJ2-7	CASSSTSLTGQYF	TGTGCCAGCAGCTCGACGTCCCTTACCGGGCAGTACTTC
many	TRBV3-1	TRBD1	TRBJ2-7	CASSQRGQGAYEQYF	TGTGCCAGCAGCCAGCGGGGACAGGGGGCCTACGAGCAGTACTTC
few	TRBV27	NA	TRBJ2-4	CASKGPRVAGATKNIQYF	TGTGCCAGCAAAGGGCCGCGCGTAGCAGGGGCAACCAAAAACATTCAGTACTTC
NA	TRBV28	NA	TRBJ2-7	CASSLGDRSSYEQYF	TGTGCCAGCAGTTTAGGCGACAGGAGCTCCTACGAGCAGTACTTC
few	TRBV7-8	NA	TRBJ1-2	CASASGRYGYTF	TGTGCCAGCGCCTCGGGGCGATATGGCTACACCTTC
NA	TRBV20-1	NA	TRBJ2-7	CSARDPDGVYYEQYF	TGCAGTGCTAGAGATCCGGACGGAGTCTACTACGAGCAGTACTTC